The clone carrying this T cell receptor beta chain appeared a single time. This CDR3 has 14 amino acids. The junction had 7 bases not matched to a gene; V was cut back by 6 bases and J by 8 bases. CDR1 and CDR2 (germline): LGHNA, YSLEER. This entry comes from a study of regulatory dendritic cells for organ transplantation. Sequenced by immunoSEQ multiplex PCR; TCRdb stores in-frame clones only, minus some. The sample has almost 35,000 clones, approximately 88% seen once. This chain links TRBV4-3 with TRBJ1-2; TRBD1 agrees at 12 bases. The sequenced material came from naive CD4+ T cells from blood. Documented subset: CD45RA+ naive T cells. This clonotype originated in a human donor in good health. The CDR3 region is CASSPGQGAGGYTF. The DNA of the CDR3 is TGCGCCAGCAGTCCGGGACAGGGGGCGGGAGGCTACACCTTC.